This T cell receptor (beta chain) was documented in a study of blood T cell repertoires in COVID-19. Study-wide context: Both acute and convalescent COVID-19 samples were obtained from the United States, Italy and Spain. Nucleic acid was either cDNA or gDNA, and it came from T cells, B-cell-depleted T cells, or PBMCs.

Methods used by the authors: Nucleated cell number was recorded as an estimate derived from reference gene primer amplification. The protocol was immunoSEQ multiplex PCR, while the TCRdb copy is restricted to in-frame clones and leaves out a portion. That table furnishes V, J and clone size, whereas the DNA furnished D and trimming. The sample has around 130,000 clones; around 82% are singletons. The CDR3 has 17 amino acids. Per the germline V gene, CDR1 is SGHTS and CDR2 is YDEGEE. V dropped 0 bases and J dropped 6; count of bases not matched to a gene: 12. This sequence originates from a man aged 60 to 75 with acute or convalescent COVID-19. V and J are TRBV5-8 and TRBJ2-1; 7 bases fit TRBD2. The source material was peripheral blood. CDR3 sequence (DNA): TGTGCCAGCAGCTTGGATCTTGAGCGAACGGGGGGCAATGAGCAGTTCTTC. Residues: CASSLDLERTGGNEQFF. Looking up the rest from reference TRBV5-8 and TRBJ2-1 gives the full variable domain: EAGVTQSPTHLIKTRGQQATLRCSPISGHTSVYWYQQALGLGLQFLLWYDEGEERNRGNFPPRFSGRQFPNYSSELNVNALELEDSALYLCASSLDLERTGGNEQFFGPGTRLTVL.